This T cell receptor (beta chain) was captured by sequencing in a study of T cell changes during pregnancy in multiple sclerosis. V lost 5 bases, J lost 0 bases, and 14 bases lay in between. Germline V gene data show CDR1 as MNHEY and CDR2 as SMNVEV (reference sequence). This CDR3 has 15 amino acids. Profiled with immunoSEQ multiplex PCR; TCRdb holds only in-frame clones, not every one. The table shows roughly 100,000 clones, with more than 85% occurring only once. The TCR comes from a female donor with multiple sclerosis, enrolled in a pregnancy study. The gene calls are TRBV27 and TRBJ2-7; TRBD2 might be the D (5 bases). Source: peripheral blood, taken in the second trimester of pregnancy. The CDR3: CASSHKSGLSYEQYF. CDR3 DNA sequence: TGTGCCAGCAGTCACAAGAGCGGCCTCTCCTACGAGCAGTACTTC.